This TCR beta chain comes out of a study of cytomegalovirus exposure and HLA in healthy donors. Overall study findings and caveats: Specific recognition of CMV antigens was confirmed in vitro for three chains (all CMV-associated). The study labeled fewer than 200 TCR beta chains cytomegalovirus-associated. Despite most TCR sequences being rare, some public TCRs occurred in many donors.

TCRdb keeps only in-frame clones here, not all; method: immunoSEQ multiplex PCR. This table has hundreds of thousands of clones, more than 85% appearing once. This clone has just one count. Its specificity is not known. Trimming at V came to 1 base and at J to 4 bases, leaving 15 bases not matched to a gene. The CDR3 loop spans 18 amino acids. Looked up from germline, CDR1 is SGHNT and CDR2 is YYREEE (reference sequence). The origin of this receptor is a man aged 18 to 29 in good health and CMV-seropositive. This rearrangement joins TRBV5-4 to TRBJ2-5; TRBD2 aligns across 8 bases. The sequenced sample was PBMCs. The CDR3 loop reads CASSLKAASGWGGETQYF. CDR3 sequence (DNA): TGTGCCAGCAGCTTGAAGGCGGCTAGCGGGTGGGGGGGAGAGACCCAGTACTTC.